Listed below are T cell receptor beta chains from one sample, sequenced in a study of cytomegalovirus exposure and HLA in healthy donors. Sequencing was performed with immunoSEQ multiplex PCR; in TCRdb, only in-frame clones are kept and a portion is missing. The sample has over 100,000 clones, roughly 9.1% seen once. Sequencing used PBMCs. Every receptor here comes from a man aged 35 to 55 in good health and CMV-seropositive. Both conserved end residues are part of each CDR3. A D gene is named only where the DNA matches it firmly. Clone sizes are given selectively: once, few, many, or a class where the clone is expanded.

d_call: TRBD1
j_call: TRBJ2-7
v_call: TRBV14
clone_size: few
cdr3_nt: TGTGCCAGCAGCCACCGGGACAGGCAGTACTTC
cdr3_aa: CASSHRDRQYF

d_call: TRBD2
j_call: TRBJ2-7
v_call: TRBV5-5
clone_size: .
cdr3_nt: TGTGCCAGCTTCCCACTAGCGGGAGGCCCGGGTGGGGAGCAGTACTTC
cdr3_aa: CASFPLAGGPGGEQYF

d_call: .
j_call: TRBJ2-7
v_call: TRBV28
clone_size: .
cdr3_nt: TGTGCCAGCACCGCCTCTTGGAGCTCCTACGAGCAGTACTTC
cdr3_aa: CASTASWSSYEQYF

d_call: .
j_call: TRBJ2-3
v_call: TRBV27
clone_size: few
cdr3_nt: TGTGCCAGCAGTAACCGACAGCTAGTACAAGATACGCAGTATTTT
cdr3_aa: CASSNRQLVQDTQYF

d_call: TRBD1
j_call: TRBJ1-5
v_call: TRBV5-6
clone_size: few
cdr3_nt: TGTGCCAGCAGCTTGGAGGGGGCGCTTAGCAATCAGCCCCAGCATTTT
cdr3_aa: CASSLEGALSNQPQHF

d_call: TRBD2
j_call: TRBJ2-1
v_call: TRBV4-1
clone_size: few
cdr3_nt: TGCGCCAGCAGCAGGGAGGGGAACGGCTACAATGAGCAGTTCTTC
cdr3_aa: CASSREGNGYNEQFF

d_call: TRBD2
j_call: TRBJ2-3
v_call: TRBV7-2
clone_size: few
cdr3_nt: TGTGCCAGCAGCCAAATTGGACTAGCGGGAGTAGAGTACACAGATACGCAGTATTTT
cdr3_aa: CASSQIGLAGVEYTDTQYF

d_call: TRBD2
j_call: TRBJ2-5
v_call: TRBV6-1
clone_size: few
cdr3_nt: TGTGCCAGCAGTGAAGCGCCAGCGGGAGGATCCGAGACCCAGTACTTC
cdr3_aa: CASSEAPAGGSETQYF

d_call: TRBD1
j_call: TRBJ1-6
v_call: TRBV5-1
clone_size: .
cdr3_nt: TGCGCCAGCAGCCCGAGGACAGGGGGCGATTCACCCCTCCACTTT
cdr3_aa: CASSPRTGGDSPLHF

d_call: .
j_call: TRBJ2-3
v_call: TRBV28
clone_size: .
cdr3_nt: TGTGCCAGCAGTCCTATAACCGGGACGCAGTATTTT
cdr3_aa: CASSPITGTQYF

d_call: TRBD1
j_call: TRBJ1-3
v_call: TRBV27
clone_size: few
cdr3_nt: TGTGCCAGCAGCCAGCAGGGGGCTGCCGGAAACACCATATATTTT
cdr3_aa: CASSQQGAAGNTIYF

d_call: .
j_call: TRBJ2-5
v_call: TRBV7-9
clone_size: .
cdr3_nt: TGTGCCAGCAGCCTCAGGGTTCAAGAGACCCAGTACTTC
cdr3_aa: CASSLRVQETQYF

d_call: .
j_call: TRBJ2-1
v_call: TRBV10-3
clone_size: few
cdr3_nt: TGTGCCATCAGTGAAAGTCCCCTAGCTCTGAGCTCCTACAATGAGCAGTTCTTC
cdr3_aa: CAISESPLALSSYNEQFF

d_call: TRBD1
j_call: TRBJ1-2
v_call: TRBV9
clone_size: .
cdr3_nt: TGTGCCAGCAGCGTAGATACAGGGGCGCTTTATGGCTACACCTTC
cdr3_aa: CASSVDTGALYGYTF

d_call: .
j_call: TRBJ1-3
v_call: TRBV19
clone_size: few
cdr3_nt: TGTGCCAGTAGTGGAAACAGCCTCTCTGGAAACACCATATATTTT
cdr3_aa: CASSGNSLSGNTIYF

d_call: TRBD2
j_call: TRBJ2-1
v_call: TRBV5-4
clone_size: few
cdr3_nt: TGTGCCAGCAGTCCTCCCCTAGCGGGTCGGTACAATGAGCAGTTCTTC
cdr3_aa: CASSPPLAGRYNEQFF

d_call: TRBD1
j_call: TRBJ2-7
v_call: TRBV27
clone_size: few
cdr3_nt: TGTGCCAGCAGTCCCTACCCTTGGGACAGGGGGCCGGTGCAGTACTTC
cdr3_aa: CASSPYPWDRGPVQYF

d_call: .
j_call: TRBJ1-5
v_call: TRBV6-5
clone_size: .
cdr3_nt: TGTGCCAGCAGTTACTCGGCGGTGGTAGGACAGCCCCAGCATTTT
cdr3_aa: CASSYSAVVGQPQHF

d_call: .
j_call: TRBJ1-5
v_call: TRBV7-2
clone_size: .
cdr3_nt: TGTGCCAGCAGCGAACGAGGGGGAAGTATTCAGCCCCAGCATTTT
cdr3_aa: CASSERGGSIQPQHF

d_call: TRBD2
j_call: TRBJ2-3
v_call: TRBV29-1
clone_size: .
cdr3_nt: TGCAGCGTACGGACTAGCGGGAGCGTCCTCACAGATACGCAGTATTTT
cdr3_aa: CSVRTSGSVLTDTQYF

d_call: TRBD1
j_call: TRBJ1-5
v_call: TRBV7-2
clone_size: .
cdr3_nt: TGTGCCAGCAGCCCCACAGGGGGCAATCAGCCCCAGCATTTT
cdr3_aa: CASSPTGGNQPQHF

d_call: .
j_call: TRBJ1-5
v_call: TRBV28
clone_size: few
cdr3_nt: TGTGCCAGCAATACAGGGAAGTCTGGCAATCAGCCCCAGCATTTT
cdr3_aa: CASNTGKSGNQPQHF

d_call: TRBD1
j_call: TRBJ1-6
v_call: TRBV28
clone_size: few
cdr3_nt: TGTGCCAGCCACGGACAGGTTCGCAATTCACCCCTCCACTTT
cdr3_aa: CASHGQVRNSPLHF

d_call: .
j_call: TRBJ1-2
v_call: TRBV6-5
clone_size: .
cdr3_nt: TGTGCCAGCAGTTTGGGGGGAGGTAGGGGCTACACCTTC
cdr3_aa: CASSLGGGRGYTF

d_call: .
j_call: TRBJ2-7
v_call: TRBV30
clone_size: .
cdr3_nt: TGTGCCTGGAGGGACACCCTCACCTACGAGCAGTACTTC
cdr3_aa: CAWRDTLTYEQYF